This TCR beta chain was observed in a study of T cell changes during pregnancy in multiple sclerosis. The germline CDR1 and CDR2 sequences are MNHEY and SMNVEV (reference sequence). This CDR3 spans 15 amino acids. Trimming cost V 2 bases and J 6 bases, with 16 bases left between them. Profiling relied on immunoSEQ multiplex PCR, and the TCRdb table lists in-frame clones only, not all of them. The sample has approximately 32,000 clones; about 93% are singletons. This clone was detected once. This material consisted of CD4+ T cells from peripheral blood mononuclear cells, taken in the second trimester of pregnancy. The source of this sequence is a female donor with multiple sclerosis, enrolled in a pregnancy study. This chain uses TRBV27 with TRBJ1-2; D is possibly TRBD1 (6 bases). The CDR3 DNA is TGTGCCAGCAGTTTAAGGGGGTACACGATCGATGGCTACACCTTC. Encoded protein: CASSLRGYTIDGYTF.